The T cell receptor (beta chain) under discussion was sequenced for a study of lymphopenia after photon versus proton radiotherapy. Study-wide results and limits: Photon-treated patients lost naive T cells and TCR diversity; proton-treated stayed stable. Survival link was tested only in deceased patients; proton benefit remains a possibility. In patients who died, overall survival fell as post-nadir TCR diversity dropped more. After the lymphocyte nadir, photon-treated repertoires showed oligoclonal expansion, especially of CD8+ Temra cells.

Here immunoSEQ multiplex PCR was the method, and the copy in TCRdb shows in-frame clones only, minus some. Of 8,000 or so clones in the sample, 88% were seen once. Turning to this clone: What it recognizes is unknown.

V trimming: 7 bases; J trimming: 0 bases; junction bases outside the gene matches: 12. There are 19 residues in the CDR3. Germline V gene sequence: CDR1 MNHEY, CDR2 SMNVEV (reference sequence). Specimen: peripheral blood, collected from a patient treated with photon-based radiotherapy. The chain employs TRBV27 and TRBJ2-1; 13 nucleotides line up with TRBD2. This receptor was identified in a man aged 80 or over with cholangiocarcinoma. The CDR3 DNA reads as TGTGCCAGCACCCTTTACGCGGGACTAGCGGGGAGCTCCTACAATGAGCAGTTCTTC. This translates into CASTLYAGLAGSSYNEQFF.